This record looks at one T cell receptor (beta chain) sequence and its context. Antigen unknown. The PCR had 60 Vbeta and 13 Jbeta primers. Profiled with immunoSEQ multiplex PCR; TCRdb holds only in-frame clones, not every one. This table holds under 200,000 clones, roughly 80% found once. CDR1 and CDR2 from the germline V gene are SNHLY and FYNNEI. There are 13 residues in the CDR3. The ends were cut back, 7 bases at V and 6 bases at J, with 15 bases in the middle. This sample was included in a study of cytomegalovirus exposure and HLA in healthy donors. Whole-study results and caveats: Certain sequence variants were highly shared and formed a cluster, and this cluster was likely a sequencing artifact. Upon later analysis, TCR association rates were observed to vary by HLA locus, being highest for DRB1 and lowest for HLA-C. Several top significant clusters appeared, in a later analysis, to be linked to common viral pathogens.

Material: PBMCs. This clonotype was obtained from a man aged 25 to 45 in good health and CMV-seronegative. This sequence joins TRBV2 and TRBJ1-2; D might be TRBD1 (5 bases). CDR3 loop: CASIKSGRHGYTF. CDR3 DNA: TGTGCCAGCATAAAGTCAGGGCGTCATGGCTACACCTTC.